This TCR beta chain was found in a study of control samples from healthy donors and cancer patients. Sequencing was performed with immunoSEQ multiplex PCR; in TCRdb, only in-frame clones are kept and a portion is missing. The sample records under 65,000 clones, just over 85% being singletons. This CDR3 has 14 residues. V lost 3 bases, J lost 7 bases, and 10 bases lay in between. Germline V gene sequence: CDR1 SGHTA, CDR2 FQGNSA. The chain employs TRBV7-2 and TRBJ1-6, with unresolved D. The sample consisted of PBMCs. The origin of this receptor is a woman in her forties or fifties with lung cancer. The CDR3 reads CASSFPVGNSPLHF. The CDR3 DNA sequence: TGTGCCAGCAGCTTCCCGGTGGGAAATTCACCCCTCCACTTT.